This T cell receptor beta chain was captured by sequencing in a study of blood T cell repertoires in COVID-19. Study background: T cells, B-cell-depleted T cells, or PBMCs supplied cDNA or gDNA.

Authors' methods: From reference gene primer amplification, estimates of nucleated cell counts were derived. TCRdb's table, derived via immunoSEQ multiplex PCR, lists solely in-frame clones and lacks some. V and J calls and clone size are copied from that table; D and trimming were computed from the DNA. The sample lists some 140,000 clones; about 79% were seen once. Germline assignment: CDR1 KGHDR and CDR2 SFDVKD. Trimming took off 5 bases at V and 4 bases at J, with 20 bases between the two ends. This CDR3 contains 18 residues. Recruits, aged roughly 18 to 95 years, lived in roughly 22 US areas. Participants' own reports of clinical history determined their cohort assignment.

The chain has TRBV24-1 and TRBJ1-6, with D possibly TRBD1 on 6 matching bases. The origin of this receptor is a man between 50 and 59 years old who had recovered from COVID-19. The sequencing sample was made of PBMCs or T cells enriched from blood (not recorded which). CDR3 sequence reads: CATSAGPTGRAYNSPLHF. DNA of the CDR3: TGTGCCACCAGTGCTGGACCGACAGGCCGAGCTTATAATTCACCCCTCCACTTT.